Presented here are 9 T cell receptor beta chains from one specimen sequenced in a study of identifying expanded T cells in peripheral blood (dated by TCRdb to about 2019). Library construction relied on the immunoSEQ multiplex PCR assay. The table comes from immuneACCESS by way of TCRdb, which keeps in-frame sequences with V and J called. Part of the clones is missing from these tables; in studies checked, under half for an unresolved V gene and the rest for unknown reasons. Across this sample there are roughly 84,000 clones, with around 90% seen only once. The ten most abundant clones make up around 7% of the sample. The sequenced sample was blood. These receptors were taken from a person between 18 and 75 years old in good health.

This clone was recorded once. V usage is TRBV9 and J usage is TRBJ1-4, with 9 bases fitting TRBD1. V lost 0 bases to trimming and J lost 8 bases; unmatched junction nucleotides: 11. Germline CDR1 is SGDLS and CDR2 is YYNGEE. This CDR3 contains 17 residues. For the CDR3, the DNA is TGTGCCAGCAGCGTAGGTAGGGGACAGGGCGTTGGAGAAAAACTGTTTTTT. Its protein product is CASSVGRGQGVGEKLFF. The whole variable domain, remainder taken from reference TRBV9 and TRBJ1-4, is DSGVTQTPKHLITATGQRVTLRCSPRSGDLSVYWYQQSLDQGLQFLIQYYNGEERAKGNILERFSAQQFPDLHSELNLSSLELGDSALYFCASSVGRGQGVGEKLFFGSGTQLSVL.

This clone was seen a handful of times. The V call is TRBV4-2, the J call TRBJ2-2; TRBD2 is a possible D gene (5 bases). The CDR3 totals 14 residues. The V end lost 4 bases, the J end lost 1 base, and 7 bases lay between the germline ends. Germline V gene data show CDR1 as LGHNA and CDR2 as YNFKEQ. CDR3 amino acids: CASSRGLNTGELFF. The CDR3 DNA sequence: TGTGCCAGCAGCCGCGGACTGAACACCGGGGAGCTGTTTTTT.

The DNA of the CDR3 is TGTGCCTGGAGTACAATCCTGACAGGGGGGGACTTTTTCTTT. This codes for CAWSTILTGGDFFF. This sequence joins TRBV30 and TRBJ1-1; 9 nucleotides align to TRBD1. Germline V CDR1 and CDR2: GTSNPN, SVGIG (reference sequence). The V and J ends lost 2 bases and 13 bases, in that order; junction bases with no gene match: 14. The CDR3 is made up of 14 amino acids.

The rearrangement joins TRBV10-3 to TRBJ2-1, with 16 positions matching TRBD2. V gave up 4 bases and J gave up 2 bases; unmatched junction bases: 5. Germline V gives CDR1 ENHRY, CDR2 SYGVKD. This CDR3 region has 18 residues. CDR3 amino acids: CAISGGGLAGGTYNEQFF. The CDR3 DNA reads as TGTGCCATCAGTGGGGGGGGACTAGCGGGAGGGACCTACAATGAGCAGTTCTTC.

The chain employs TRBV7-9 and TRBJ1-1, with TRBD1 identical over 7 bases. V shed 6 bases, J shed 4 bases, and the junction held 5 bases outside the gene matches. The CDR3 is made up of 13 amino acids. Germline V CDR1 and CDR2: SEHNR, FQNEAQ (reference sequence). The CDR3 coding sequence is TGTGCCAGCAGAGGGGCAGGGGGCACTGAAGCTTTCTTT. Translated, it gives CASRGAGGTEAFF.

This CDR3 reads CASSQEPGSNQPQHF. The CDR3, as DNA: TGCGCCAGCAGCCAAGAGCCAGGGAGCAATCAGCCCCAGCATTTT. The V and J genes are TRBV4-1 and TRBJ1-5, with D tentatively TRBD1 (5 bases). Per the germline V gene, CDR1 is MGHRA and CDR2 is YSYEKL. Trimming pared 0 bases from V and 1 base from J, leaving 7 bases between. The CDR3 is made up of 15 amino acids.

The V call is TRBV2, the J call TRBJ2-1; no reliable D call. This CDR3 spans 11 amino acids. Per germline, CDR1 SNHLY and CDR2 FYNNEI. Trimming took 5 bases from V and 2 from J, leaving 1 base between them. CDR3 DNA: TGTGCCAGCAGTCCCTACAATGAGCAGTTCTTC. Translated: CASSPYNEQFF.

CDR3 sequence: CAWRIAGVNEQFF. Here the CDR3 DNA reads TGTGCCTGGAGAATAGCGGGAGTGAATGAGCAGTTCTTC. This chain joins TRBV30 and TRBJ2-1, with 9 bases lining up with TRBD2. J was trimmed by 7 bases and V by 3 bases; bases with no gene match: 4. Germline V gene sequence: CDR1 GTSNPN, CDR2 SVGIG (reference sequence). This CDR3 contains 13 residues.

The table lists this clone with a count of one. The chain combines TRBV19 with TRBJ1-2; no firm D call. Trimming took off 5 bases at V and 5 bases at J, with 15 bases between the two ends. Germline assignment: CDR1 LNHDA and CDR2 SQIVND (reference sequence). The CDR3 totals 14 residues. The CDR3: CASSFPGRAYGYTF. Here the CDR3 DNA reads TGTGCCAGTAGTTTCCCGGGCCGGGCTTATGGCTACACCTTC. The whole variable domain, filled in from reference TRBV19 and TRBJ1-2, reads DGGITQSPKYLFRKEGQNVTLSCEQNLNHDAMYWYRQDPGQGLRLIYYSQIVNDFQKGDIAEGYSVSREKKESFPLTVTSAQKNPTAFYLCASSFPGRAYGYTFGSGTRLTVV.